This entry lists 23 T cell receptor beta chains sequenced from one sample in a study of blood T cell repertoires in COVID-19. Profiling relied on immunoSEQ multiplex PCR, and the TCRdb table lists in-frame clones only, not all of them. The repertoire consists of 490,000 or so clones, with around 85% occurring once and the leading ten covering around 8%. Input material: PBMCs or T cells enriched from blood (not recorded which). These receptors originate from a woman aged 60-75 years who had recovered from COVID-19.

V is TRBV7-9 and J is TRBJ1-2, with 8 bases aligning to TRBD1. CDR1 and CDR2 (germline): SEHNR, FQNEAQ (reference sequence). The junction had 5 bases not matched to a gene; V was cut back by 5 bases and J by 3 bases. The CDR3 runs 14 residues. This CDR3 reads CASSPRTGHYGYTF. CDR3 DNA sequence: TGTGCCAGCAGCCCCCGGACAGGGCACTATGGCTACACCTTC. Using reference TRBV7-9 and TRBJ1-2 for the parts outside the CDR3, the full variable domain is DTGVSQNPRHKITKRGQNVTFRCDPISEHNRLYWYRQTLGQGPEFLTYFQNEAQLEKSRLLSDRFSAERPKGSFSTLEIQRTEQGDSAMYLCASSPRTGHYGYTFGSGTRLTVV.

The chain carries TRBV28 and TRBJ1-4; D ambiguous. V lost 2 bases to trimming and J lost 10 bases, with 5 bases between them. Germline CDR1 and CDR2: MDHEN and SYDVKM. CDR3 size: 11 residues. This CDR3 reads CASSLSGKLFF. Here the CDR3 DNA reads TGTGCCAGCAGTTTAAGCGGAAAACTGTTTTTT. Complete variable domain (other parts from reference TRBV28 and TRBJ1-4): DVKVTQSSRYLVKRTGEKVFLECVQDMDHENMFWYRQDPGLGLRLIYFSYDVKMKEKGDIPEGYSVSREKKERFSLILESASTNQTSMYLCASSLSGKLFFGSGTQLSVL.

The chain has TRBV24-1 and TRBJ2-3, with 8 bases identical to TRBD1. This CDR3 is 13 amino acids long. Germline CDR1 reads KGHDR; CDR2 reads SFDVKD. V lost 8 bases to trimming and J lost 1 base; unmatched junction nucleotides: 1. The DNA of the CDR3 is TGTGCCACCAAGGACAGGGGCACAGATACGCAGTATTTT. It translates to CATKDRGTDTQYF.

The rearrangement uses TRBV5-5 and TRBJ2-2; TRBD2 might be the D (6 bases). Trimming stripped 3 bases from V and 0 bases from J, with 18 bases between. CDR1 and CDR2 (germline): SGHKS, YYEKEE (reference sequence). The length of the CDR3 is 18 residues. CDR3 residues: CASSYGRPLASNTGELFF. The CDR3 DNA sequence: TGTGCCAGCAGCTATGGACGACCCCTAGCGTCGAACACCGGGGAGCTGTTTTTT.

The J gene is TRBJ1-1, the V gene TRBV6-6; maybe TRBD1 (5 bases). This CDR3 has 14 residues. V was clipped by 4 bases and J by 3 bases, with 12 bases between them. Per the germline V gene, CDR1 is MNHNY and CDR2 is SVGAGI (reference sequence). The CDR3 region has the DNA TGTGCCAGCAGTTCCCCCAGGGAGGACACTGAAGCTTTCTTT. The encoded protein is CASSSPREDTEAFF.

This chain joins TRBV5-5 and TRBJ2-2, with a weak D call TRBD1 (6 bases). Germline V CDR1 and CDR2: SGHKS, YYEKEE (reference sequence). V was trimmed by 4 bases and J by 3 bases, leaving 13 bases between them. CDR3 size: 15 residues. CDR3 sequence: CASSHRDGYTGELFF. The CDR3 coding sequence is TGTGCCAGCAGCCACAGGGACGGGTACACCGGGGAGCTGTTTTTT.

The V call is TRBV6-5, the J call TRBJ1-5; 7 positions agree with TRBD1. Germline loops: CDR1 MNHEY, CDR2 SVGAGI. V was pared by 5 bases and J by 4 bases, with 5 bases of the junction left unmatched. The CDR3 is 14 amino acids. The CDR3 sequence is CASSPRDSNQPQHF. DNA of the CDR3: TGTGCCAGCAGTCCGCGGGACAGTAATCAGCCCCAGCATTTT.

The V and J genes are TRBV24-1 and TRBJ2-3; 11 nucleotides align to TRBD2. The CDR3 is made up of 14 amino acids. Per the germline V gene, CDR1 is KGHDR and CDR2 is SFDVKD. Losses at the gene ends were 4 bases for V and 6 bases for J; bases not matched to a gene: 2. The CDR3: CATSERLAGDTQYF. CDR3 nucleotide sequence: TGTGCCACCAGTGAACGACTAGCGGGGGATACGCAGTATTTT.

The V and J genes are TRBV5-6 and TRBJ2-7, with D possibly TRBD2 on 5 matching bases. Germline V lookup: CDR1 SGHDT, CDR2 YYEEEE. There are 18 residues in the CDR3. V was cut by 1 base and J by 3 bases, with 23 bases left in between. Here the CDR3 reads CASSLRENSETFNYEQYV. The CDR3 DNA reads TGTGCCAGCAGCTTGCGGGAAAACAGCGAAACTTTCAACTACGAGCAGTACGTC.

The chain carries TRBV6-4 and TRBJ2-3; TRBD2 agrees at 11 bases. The CDR3 runs 15 residues. Losses at the gene ends were 5 bases for V and 5 bases for J; bases not matched to a gene: 6. CDR1 and CDR2 (germline): MRHNA, SNTAGT. The chain's CDR3 is CASSPIAGGRDTQYF. CDR3 DNA sequence: TGTGCCAGCAGTCCAATAGCGGGGGGGCGAGATACGCAGTATTTT.

This clone has more than one count but fewer than ten. The V and J genes are TRBV10-3 and TRBJ1-1, with a weak D call TRBD1 (6 bases). V lost 2 bases to trimming and J lost 3 bases, with 19 bases between them. Germline lookup yields CDR1 ENHRY and CDR2 SYGVKD. This CDR3 has 17 residues. The CDR3 sequence: CAISEPRGGTRDTEAFF. In nucleotides, the CDR3 is TGTGCCATCAGTGAGCCTAGGGGGGGTACTCGGGACACTGAAGCTTTCTTT.

This clone was seen only once. This rearrangement joins TRBV5-1 to TRBJ2-7, with a tentative D call TRBD2 (8 bases). The length of the CDR3 is 13 residues. V lost 10 bases and J 5 bases, leaving 19 bases between the germline ends. Looked up from germline, CDR1 is SGHRS and CDR2 is YFSETQ. The CDR3 sequence is CARGGQGGHEQYF. In DNA form, the CDR3 reads TGCGCCCGCGGGGGGCAGGGGGGCCACGAGCAGTACTTC.

The genes are TRBV13 and TRBJ2-7; 10 nucleotides align to TRBD1. CDR3 length equals 14 residues. J gave up 5 bases and V 5 bases, and 6 bases lay outside the gene matches. Per germline, CDR1 PRHDT and CDR2 FYEKMQ (reference sequence). The CDR3 sequence is CASSLGQGVHEQYF. DNA for the CDR3: TGTGCCAGCAGCCTCGGACAGGGGGTGCACGAGCAGTACTTC.

This rearrangement joins TRBV5-1 to TRBJ2-4; TRBD2 is a possible D gene (6 bases). The CDR3 runs 17 residues. V was cut by 4 bases and J by 7 bases, with 24 bases left in between. The germline CDR1 and CDR2 sequences are SGHRS and YFSETQ. Written as DNA, the CDR3 is TGCGCCAGCAGCCCGACGATGGGGGGACTGGGGAGGAACATTCAGTACTTC. Its protein is CASSPTMGGLGRNIQYF.

The genes are TRBV7-6 and TRBJ2-2; D might be TRBD2 (7 bases). Per the germline V gene, CDR1 is SGHVS and CDR2 is FNYEAQ. The V gene lost 5 bases and the J gene lost 5 bases, with 15 bases spanning the gap. The CDR3 is 15 amino acids. CDR3 nucleotides: TGTGCCAGCAGCGCGGGGGCGCAGGGGACCGGGGAGCTGTTTTTT. It specifies CASSAGAQGTGELFF.

This chain connects TRBV6-2 or TRBV6-3 to TRBJ1-6; TRBD1 matches at 9 bases. Per the germline V gene, CDR1 is MNHEY and CDR2 is SVGEGT. V gave up 4 bases and J gave up 6 bases; unmatched junction bases: 10. The CDR3 totals 17 residues. In nucleotides, the CDR3 is TGTGCCAGCAGTTCTTCAAGAGGGACAGGGCGTAATTCACCCCTCCACTTT. Protein product: CASSSSRGTGRNSPLHF.

This rearrangement joins TRBV30 to TRBJ1-1; the D is unclear. Trimming left V 0 bases short and J 1 base short, with 15 bases between. CDR1 and CDR2 (germline): GTSNPN, SVGIG (reference sequence). The CDR3 extends over 16 amino acids. The CDR3 DNA is TGTGCCTGGAGTGTAAGGAGGGAATGGGGGAACACTGAAGCTTTCTTT. This gives the protein CAWSVRREWGNTEAFF.

This rearrangement joins TRBV9 to TRBJ1-5; unclear D gene. V gave up 0 bases and J gave up 3 bases, with 10 bases separating them. The germline gives CDR1 SGDLS, CDR2 YYNGEE. CDR3 length: 15 amino acids. CDR3 sequence: CASSVGGTANQPQHF. Written as DNA, the CDR3 is TGTGCCAGCAGCGTAGGAGGTACCGCCAATCAGCCCCAGCATTTT.

The chain combines TRBV18 with TRBJ2-7, with 14 nucleotides matching TRBD2. V gave up 3 bases and J gave up 7 bases; unmatched junction bases: 5. Germline V CDR1 and CDR2: KGHSH, LQKENI. The CDR3 runs to 15 residues. The chain's CDR3 is CASSPGLAGGSEQYF. Here the CDR3 DNA reads TGTGCCAGCTCACCTGGACTAGCGGGGGGCTCTGAGCAGTACTTC.

The rearrangement links TRBV19 to TRBJ2-5; possible D gene TRBD2, 7 bases. V was shortened by 1 base and J by 4 bases, with 10 bases between the two germline ends. The V gene's germline CDR1 is LNHDA and CDR2 SQIVND (reference sequence). This CDR3 region has 14 residues. CDR3 protein: CASSIGGGRETQYF. The CDR3 region has the DNA TGTGCCAGTAGTATAGGGGGGGGCCGAGAGACCCAGTACTTC.

The chain is built from TRBV24-1 and TRBJ2-3; 12 bases agree with TRBD2. This CDR3 has 21 residues. V was clipped by 4 bases and J by 3 bases; unmatched bases: 19. Germline V gene sequence: CDR1 KGHDR, CDR2 SFDVKD. The CDR3 nucleotides read TGTGCCACCAGTGACCCCTCGGGATCTAGCGGGGGGGCCCTCAAGACAGATACGCAGTATTTT. It codes for CATSDPSGSSGGALKTDTQYF.

This sequence joins TRBV10-3 and TRBJ1-6; no definite D call. The germline V gene encodes CDR1 ENHRY and CDR2 SYGVKD. V gave up 9 bases and J gave up 7 bases, with 13 bases separating them. This CDR3 region has 13 residues. CDR3 protein: CAMRREVNSPLHF. The CDR3 region has the DNA TGTGCCATGAGACGGGAGGTGAATTCACCCCTCCACTTT.

The chain combines TRBV9 with TRBJ1-1; D is uncertain. Trimming cost V 4 bases and J 3 bases, with 13 bases left between them. The CDR3 contains 14 residues. Germline loops: CDR1 SGDLS, CDR2 YYNGEE. The DNA of the CDR3 is TGTGCCAGCAGCCCCTATAAGCGGGACACTGAAGCTTTCTTT. It is translated as CASSPYKRDTEAFF.